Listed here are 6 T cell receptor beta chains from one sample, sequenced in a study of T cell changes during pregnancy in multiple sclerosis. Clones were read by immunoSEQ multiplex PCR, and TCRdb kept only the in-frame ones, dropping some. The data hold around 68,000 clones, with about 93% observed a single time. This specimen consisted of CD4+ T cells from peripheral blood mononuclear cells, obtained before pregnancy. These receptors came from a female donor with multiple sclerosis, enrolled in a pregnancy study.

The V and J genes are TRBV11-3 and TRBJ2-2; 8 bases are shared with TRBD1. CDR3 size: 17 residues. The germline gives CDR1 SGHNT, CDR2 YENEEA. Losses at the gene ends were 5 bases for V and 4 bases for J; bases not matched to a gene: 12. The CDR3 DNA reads TGTGCCAGCAGCACCCGCTCCAGGGGGCGCGCCACCGGGGAGCTGTTTTTT. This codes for CASSTRSRGRATGELFF.

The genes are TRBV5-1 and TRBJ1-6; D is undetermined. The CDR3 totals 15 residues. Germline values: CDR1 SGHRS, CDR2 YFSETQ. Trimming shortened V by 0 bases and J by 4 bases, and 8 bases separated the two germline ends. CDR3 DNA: TGCGCCAGCAGCTTGGCTGGAGCATATAATTCACCCCTCCACTTT. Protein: CASSLAGAYNSPLHF. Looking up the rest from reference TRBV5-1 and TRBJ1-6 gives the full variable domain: KAGVTQTPRYLIKTRGQQVTLSCSPISGHRSVSWYQQTPGQGLQFLFEYFSETQRNKGNFPGRFSGRQFSNSRSEMNVSTLELGDSALYLCASSLAGAYNSPLHFGNGTRLTVT.

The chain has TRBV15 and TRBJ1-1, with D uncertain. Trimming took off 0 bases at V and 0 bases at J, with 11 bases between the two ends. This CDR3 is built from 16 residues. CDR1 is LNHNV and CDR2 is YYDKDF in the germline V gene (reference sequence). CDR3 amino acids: CATSRDREVLNTEAFF. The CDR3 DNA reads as TGTGCCACCAGCAGAGATCGAGAGGTTCTGAACACTGAAGCTTTCTTT.

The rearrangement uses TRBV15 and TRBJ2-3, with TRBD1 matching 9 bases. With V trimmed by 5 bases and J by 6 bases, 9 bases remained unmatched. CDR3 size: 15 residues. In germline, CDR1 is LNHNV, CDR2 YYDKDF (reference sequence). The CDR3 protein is CATSGGQGNRDTQYF. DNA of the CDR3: TGTGCCACCAGCGGCGGACAGGGGAATAGGGATACGCAGTATTTT.

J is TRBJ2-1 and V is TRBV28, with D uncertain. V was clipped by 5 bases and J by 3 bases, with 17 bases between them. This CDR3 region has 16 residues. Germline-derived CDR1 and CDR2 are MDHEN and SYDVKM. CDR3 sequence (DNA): TGTGCCAGCAGTACAAGAGAGGCTCAGAACTACAATGAGCAGTTCTTC. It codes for CASSTREAQNYNEQFF.

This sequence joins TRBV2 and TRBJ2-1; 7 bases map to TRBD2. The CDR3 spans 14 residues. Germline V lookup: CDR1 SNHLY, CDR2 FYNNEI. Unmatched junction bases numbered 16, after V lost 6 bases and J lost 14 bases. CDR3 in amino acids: CASRKRAGELAKFF. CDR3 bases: TGTGCCAGCAGGAAGAGGGCGGGAGAATTGGCAAAGTTCTTC.